These T cell receptor beta chains were read from a single sample in a study of T cells after yellow fever vaccination. Via MiXCR, TCRdb re-called the 5' RACE reads, giving one row per CDR3 protein. Here the sample spans some 120,000 distinct CDR3 sequences, about 15% being singletons. The sample here was CD8+ T cells sorted from PBMCs, taken 5 days after the yellow fever booster vaccination. All receptors come from a man in his late teens or twenties who received the YFV17D yellow fever vaccine. Each CDR3 is given with its conserved first and last residue. The order of the fields is V gene, clone size, D gene, J gene, CDR3 DNA, CDR3 protein. The D gene is left open where the match is weak. The listing skips clone size in some rows; elsewhere it reads once, few, many or a size class.

TRBV2	few	-	TRBJ2-3	TGTGCCAGCAGTGAAGCGCCAGGGACAGATACGCAGTATTTT	CASSEAPGTDTQYF
TRBV21-1	few	-	TRBJ2-2	TGTGCCAGCAGCAAAAGAGCCCGGGGCCGAGTCAACACCGGGGAGCTGTTTTTT	CASSKRARGRVNTGELFF
TRBV7-6	-	-	TRBJ1-3	TGTGCCAGCAGCTTAGTAGGACAGGGAAACACCATATATTTT	CASSLVGQGNTIYF
TRBV7-8	few	-	TRBJ2-3	TGTGCCAGCAGCCAGACGGCAGGGAGCGGAGATACGCAGTATTTT	CASSQTAGSGDTQYF
TRBV6-6	few	TRBD2	TRBJ2-1	TGTGCCAGCAGTCCTAGCGGGGGAGAGAATGAGCAGTTCTTC	CASSPSGGENEQFF
TRBV2	-	TRBD2	TRBJ2-3	TGTGCCAGCAGGTCGCCTAGCGGGGGGACCAACTTTAGCACAGATACGCAGTATTTT	CASRSPSGGTNFSTDTQYF
TRBV29-1	-	-	TRBJ2-1	TGCAGCGTTGAAAGCAGTGATTACAATGAGCAGTTCTTC	CSVESSDYNEQFF
TRBV13	-	-	TRBJ1-1	TGTGCCAGCAGCTTGGGGATCCTTGGGGCTGAAGCTTTCTTT	CASSLGILGAEAFF
TRBV29-1	-	-	TRBJ1-1	TGCAGCGTAGTTGCCCCCGGGCGGAACACTGAAGCTTTCTTT	CSVVAPGRNTEAFF
TRBV4-1	once	-	TRBJ2-5	TGCGCCAGCAGCCAAGGCACCTTAGCTGTCGGAGAGACCCAGTACTTC	CASSQGTLAVGETQYF
TRBV12-3/TRBV12-4	-	-	TRBJ2-3	TGTGCCAGCAGTTTTATCGGGTCAGGGTTTTTAGATACGCAGTATTTT	CASSFIGSGFLDTQYF
TRBV29-1	-	-	TRBJ2-2	TGCAGCGTTGAAGGATTTCGGGGAAGACTTAACACCGGGGAGCTGTTTTTT	CSVEGFRGRLNTGELFF
TRBV6-1	-	TRBD1	TRBJ1-2	TGTGCCACGGTGAACCGGGACAGGGGGCTTGGCTACACCTTC	CATVNRDRGLGYTF
TRBV20-1	-	TRBD1	TRBJ2-5	TGCAGTGCTAGCCTCAGGACAGGACCACAAGAGACCCAGTACTTC	CSASLRTGPQETQYF
TRBV4-3	-	-	TRBJ2-3	TGCGCCAGCAGCCAAGGTTGGGGGATCACAGATACGCAGTATTTT	CASSQGWGITDTQYF
TRBV6-1	-	TRBD1	TRBJ1-5	TGTGCCAGCAGTGAACGGGACAGGGCTAATCAGCCCCAGCATTTT	CASSERDRANQPQHF
TRBV4-1	-	TRBD1	TRBJ1-1	TGCGCCAGCAGCCGATCTACAGGGGGCGCGACTGAAGCTTTCTTT	CASSRSTGGATEAFF
TRBV7-9	few	-	TRBJ1-5	TGTGCCAGCAGCCAAAATCTCCAGCCCCAGCATTTT	CASSQNLQPQHF
TRBV5-5	few	-	TRBJ1-5	TGTGCCAGCAGCTTGGGGGGTTCGAAGCAGCCCCAGCATTTT	CASSLGGSKQPQHF
TRBV4-2	many	-	TRBJ1-2	TGTGCCAGCAGCCAGCAGGGAGAGGCTTCTGGCTACACCTTC	CASSQQGEASGYTF
TRBV4-1	-	-	TRBJ1-6	TGCGCCAGCAGCCAAGTCCAGAGGGTTTCCTATAATTCACCCCTCCACTTT	CASSQVQRVSYNSPLHF
TRBV20-1	once	-	TRBJ2-7	TGCAGTGCTAGAAATCGAAATGTCTACGAGCAGTACTTC	CSARNRNVYEQYF
TRBV3-1	-	-	TRBJ2-3	TGTGCCAGCAGCCAAGAAATCGAGGCCCCTACGCAGTATTTT	CASSQEIEAPTQYF
TRBV4-2	many	-	TRBJ2-3	TGTGCCAGCAGCCAAGATTTGGGGGCTGCAGATACGCAGTATTTT	CASSQDLGAADTQYF
TRBV10-3	-	TRBD2	TRBJ2-1	TGTGCCATCACTAGCGGGGGGGCCGCTGATGAGCAGTTCTTC	CAITSGGAADEQFF
TRBV4-1	-	-	TRBJ1-1	TGCGCCAGCAGCCAAGTGGGCAGTCCGGAGGGATTGGGCGCTTTCTTT	CASSQVGSPEGLGAFF
TRBV11-1	many	-	TRBJ2-6	TGTGCCAGCGACCCCGGGGCCGGGGCCAACGTCCTGACTTTC	CASDPGAGANVLTF
TRBV4-1	-	TRBD1	TRBJ2-3	TGCGCCAGCAGCCAAGAGCTCTACAGGGGGTCCTTCAGCACAGATACGCAGTATTTT	CASSQELYRGSFSTDTQYF
TRBV2	once	-	TRBJ2-5	TGTGCCAGCAGCTCACGGAATGGGGCCCAGTACTTC	CASSSRNGAQYF
TRBV7-9	many	-	TRBJ2-5	TGTGCCAGCAGCTCCCTGTCCCAACAAGAGACCCAGTACTTC	CASSSLSQQETQYF
TRBV27	once	-	TRBJ2-2	TGTGCCAGCAGTTCAGCGACGGTCGGGGAGCTGTTTTTT	CASSSATVGELFF
TRBV6-1	-	-	TRBJ2-5	TGTGCCAGCAGTGAAGAGGGTTCGGCAGGGTGGGAGACCCAGTACTTC	CASSEEGSAGWETQYF
TRBV13	few	TRBD1	TRBJ2-7	TGTGCCAGCAGCCCGGGACAGGGAATGTACGAGCAGTACTTC	CASSPGQGMYEQYF
TRBV20-1	-	-	TRBJ1-5	TGCAGTGCTAGAGGGAAGGGTTGGAATCAGCCCCAGCATTTT	CSARGKGWNQPQHF
TRBV12-3/TRBV12-4	-	TRBD1	TRBJ2-1	TGTGCCAGCAGTTTAACAGGGGCAAACAATGAGCAGTTCTTC	CASSLTGANNEQFF